The next 17 T cell receptor beta chains were all read from a single sample in a study of regulatory T cells in long-lasting Graves disease. With iRepertoire HTBI primers and Arm-PCR of CDR3 regions, TCR beta libraries were built. TCRdb re-analysed the multiplex PCR reads in MiXCR, keeping a single row per CDR3 protein. The profile shows 300,000 to 350,000 distinct CDR3 sequences, around a fifth of them singletons. Documented time point: persistent/refractory GD, antithyroid drugs over 5 years with positive TRAb. The TCR library was made from RNA that had been extracted from PBMCs in TRIzol. The sequencing used peripheral blood mononuclear cells (PBMCs), collected when the disease was refractory, from a patient treated with antithyroid drugs. Source of these receptors: a female donor with Graves disease.

This clonotype was counted many times. J is TRBJ2-7 and V is TRBV28; a possible D gene is TRBD1 (6 bases). The CDR3 loop spans 14 amino acids. Germline V CDR1 and CDR2: MDHEN, SYDVKM. Trimming cost V 7 bases and J 2 bases, with 15 bases left between them. The chain's CDR3 is CASIPSRGPYEQYF. CDR3 nucleotide sequence: TGTGCCAGCATCCCTTCCAGGGGCCCCTACGAGCAGTACTTC.

In the case of this clonotype: This may be a read error, as it is one base from a much larger clone. This chain connects TRBV2 to TRBJ1-2; 7 bases align to TRBD1. This CDR3 is built from 17 residues. The ends lost 8 bases at V and 3 bases at J; junction bases unmatched: 18. CDR1 is SNHLY, CDR2 FYNNEI, per germline. The CDR3 here is CASGNLGQPYSYYGYTF. CDR3 DNA sequence: TGTGCCAGCGGTAACCTGGGACAGCCATATTCCTACTATGGCTACACCTTC. The entire variable domain, with the rest obtained from reference TRBV2 and TRBJ1-2, is as follows: EPEVTQTPSHQVTQMGQEVILRCVPISNHLYFYWYRQILGQKVEFLVSFYNNEISEKSEIFDDQFSVERPDGSNFTLKIRSTKLEDSAMYFCASGNLGQPYSYYGYTFGSGTRLTVV.

The chain couples TRBV5-1 to TRBJ2-3; the D is unclear. The V and J ends lost 0 bases and 5 bases respectively, with 7 bases between them. The CDR3 sequence is 13 residues long. CDR1 SGHRS and CDR2 YFSETQ come from the germline V gene. This CDR3 is CASSLGLEDTQYF. In DNA form, the CDR3 reads TGCGCCAGCAGCTTGGGGCTGGAAGATACGCAGTATTTT.

This clonotype was seen repeatedly, ten times or more. V usage is TRBV2 and J usage is TRBJ1-5, with D possibly matching TRBD1 (6 bases). V was clipped by 4 bases and J by 3 bases, with 10 bases between them. Germline values: CDR1 SNHLY, CDR2 FYNNEI. The CDR3 contains 14 residues. CDR3 sequence: CASSVWTDNQPQHF. CDR3 DNA sequence: TGTGCCAGCAGTGTGTGGACAGACAATCAGCCCCAGCATTTT.

This clonotype was seen ten or more times. The gene calls are TRBV20-1 and TRBJ2-5; TRBD1 agrees at 8 bases. Trimming cost V 3 bases and J 4 bases; bases outside gene matches: 10. CDR3 length: 15 residues. Looked up from germline, CDR1 is DFQATT and CDR2 is SNEGSKA (reference sequence). CDR3 sequence reads: CSASGGRGRRETQYF. The DNA for the CDR3 is TGCAGTGCTAGCGGGGGCAGGGGGCGGAGAGAGACCCAGTACTTC.

The chain combines TRBV7-2 with TRBJ2-3; 11 bases fit TRBD2. V lost 2 bases and J lost 4; bases outside the gene matches: 5. The CDR3 runs 16 residues. Per the germline V gene, CDR1 is SGHTA and CDR2 is FQGNSA. The CDR3 bases are TGTGCCAGCAGCTTATATAGCGGGGGGGCCTCAGATACGCAGTATTTT. Amino acids: CASSLYSGGASDTQYF.

The chain carries TRBV11-2 and TRBJ1-3; D remains unclear. Germline V gene sequence: CDR1 SGHAT, CDR2 FQNNGV. The ends were cut back, 5 bases at V and 1 base at J, with 15 bases in the middle. The CDR3 is made up of 16 amino acids. The DNA of the CDR3 is TGTGCCAGCAGCCCCATCAAGTCCGAGTCTGGAAACACCATATATTTT. Protein: CASSPIKSESGNTIYF. Full variable domain (remainder filled in from reference TRBV11-2 and TRBJ1-3): EAGVAQSPRYKIIEKRQSVAFWCNPISGHATLYWYQQILGQGPKLLIQFQNNGVVDDSQLPKDRFSAERLKGVDSTLKIQPAKLEDSAVYLCASSPIKSESGNTIYFGEGSWLTVV.

This clonotype was recorded at least ten times. J is TRBJ2-7 and V is TRBV7-2, with D possibly being TRBD2 (5 bases). Trimming cost V 3 bases and J 6 bases, with 18 bases left between them. The germline gives CDR1 SGHTA, CDR2 FQGNSA. The CDR3 covers 15 residues. In DNA, the CDR3 is TGTGCCAGCAGCTTGAAACGACGGGAATCCGTCGAGCAGTACTTC. Translated: CASSLKRRESVEQYF.

V gene TRBV18 combines with J gene TRBJ1-5; D is unresolved. Trimming removed 3 bases at V and 0 bases at J, with 9 bases between. The CDR3 consists of 15 residues. Germline assignment: CDR1 KGHSH and CDR2 LQKENI. CDR3 DNA: TGTGCCAGCTCACCGGCAAGATATAGCAATCAGCCCCAGCATTTT. This translates into CASSPARYSNQPQHF.

This clonotype was counted many times. The chain is built from TRBV6-5 and TRBJ1-6; D possibly corresponds to TRBD1 (5 bases). V was trimmed by 2 bases and J by 7 bases, leaving 15 bases between them. Germline V CDR1 and CDR2: MNHEY, SVGAGI. The CDR3 is made up of 16 amino acids. The CDR3 DNA sequence: TGTGCCAGCAGTTACGAGGCAGGGATGATGAATTCACCCCTCCACTTT. This sequence encodes CASSYEAGMMNSPLHF.

This clonotype showed up many times. The chain carries TRBV7-8 and TRBJ1-6, with D uncertain. CDR1 SGHVS and CDR2 FQNEAQ come from the germline V gene. This CDR3 is 16 amino acids long. Trimming removed 2 bases at V and 7 bases at J, with 15 bases between. This CDR3 is CASSLKGFLGNSPLHF. The CDR3 nucleotides read TGTGCCAGCAGCTTAAAGGGTTTCTTGGGGAATTCACCCCTCCACTTT. Combining the CDR3 with reference TRBV7-8 and TRBJ1-6 gives the whole variable domain GAGVSQSPRYKVAKRGQDVALRCDPISGHVSLFWYQQALGQGPEFLTYFQNEAQLDKSGLPSDRFFAERPEGSVSTLKIQRTQQEDSAVYLCASSLKGFLGNSPLHFGNGTRLTVT.

The rearrangement links TRBV12-3 or TRBV12-4 to TRBJ2-1; 11 nucleotides match TRBD2. CDR3 length: 16 residues. The trim removed 6 bases at V and 4 bases at J, leaving 8 bases unmatched. Here the CDR3 reads CASSLVGTSGYNEQFF. In DNA form, the CDR3 reads TGTGCCAGCAGCTTGGTGGGGACTAGCGGATACAATGAGCAGTTCTTC.

This chain uses TRBV27 with TRBJ2-7, with a weak D call TRBD2 (5 bases). Germline lookup yields CDR1 MNHEY and CDR2 SMNVEV (reference sequence). The CDR3 length is 13 residues. Trimming removed 4 bases at V and 0 bases at J, with 7 bases between. CDR3 in amino acids: CASSSGISYEQYF. The CDR3 bases are TGTGCCAGCAGTTCCGGGATCTCCTACGAGCAGTACTTC.

The chain carries TRBV5-4 and TRBJ2-5; D is unresolved. CDR3 length: 14 residues. Germline V gene sequence: CDR1 SGHNT, CDR2 YYREEE (reference sequence). With 0 bases removed from V and 3 bases from J, the gap between germline ends came to 9 bases. The CDR3 is CASSLAGPKETQYF. In nucleotides, the CDR3 is TGTGCCAGCAGCTTGGCTGGGCCAAAAGAGACCCAGTACTTC.

Ten or more counts support this clonotype. This chain's CDR3 is CSASRPNAGVPQHF. CDR3 DNA sequence: TGCAGTGCCAGTCGCCCAAACGCAGGGGTTCCCCAGCATTTT. The chain combines TRBV20-1 with TRBJ1-5; a possible D gene is TRBD1 (6 bases). The CDR3 runs 14 residues. V lost 6 bases to trimming and J lost 10 bases, with 22 bases between them. CDR1 DFQATT and CDR2 SNEGSKA come from the germline V gene (reference sequence).

This clonotype has more than one count but fewer than ten. The chain links TRBV5-1 to TRBJ2-7; 10 bases are a match to TRBD2. V shed 0 bases and J 7 bases; nucleotides not matched to a gene: 10. Germline V gives CDR1 SGHRS, CDR2 YFSETQ. The CDR3 consists of 16 residues. CDR3 DNA: TGCGCCAGCAGCTTGGTGAGCGGGAGGGTCTGGGATGAGCAGTACTTC. Its translation: CASSLVSGRVWDEQYF. Looking up the rest from reference TRBV5-1 and TRBJ2-7 gives the full variable domain: KAGVTQTPRYLIKTRGQQVTLSCSPISGHRSVSWYQQTPGQGLQFLFEYFSETQRNKGNFPGRFSGRQFSNSRSEMNVSTLELGDSALYLCASSLVSGRVWDEQYFGPGTRLTVT.

CDR3 sequence reads: CASSLGGRVTGELFF. Written as DNA, the CDR3 is TGTGCCAGCAGCCTCGGGGGGAGGGTCACCGGGGAGCTGTTTTTT. The chain has TRBV3-1 and TRBJ2-2; 7 nucleotides agree with TRBD2. J gave up 4 bases and V 4 bases, and 6 bases lay outside the gene matches. The germline gives CDR1 LGHDT, CDR2 YNNKEL (reference sequence). The CDR3 runs to 15 residues.